Following are 23 T cell receptor beta chains from one sample sequenced in a study of blood T cell repertoires in COVID-19. TCRdb keeps only in-frame clones here, not all; method: immunoSEQ multiplex PCR. The sample lists about 45,000 clones, nearly 85% occurring once. The sample comprised peripheral blood. The receptors derive from a man older than 75 in a cohort sampled during active COVID-19.

This clone was counted a few times. This chain's CDR3 is CASSPGGSRTNNYGYTF. CDR3 nucleotides: TGCGCCAGCAGCCCTGGTGGCTCAAGAACTAATAACTATGGCTACACCTTC. This chain joins TRBV5-1 and TRBJ1-2, with D uncertain. There are 17 residues in the CDR3. Trimming cost V 4 bases and J 1 base, with 20 bases left between them. Germline V gene sequence: CDR1 SGHRS, CDR2 YFSETQ. The whole variable domain, remainder taken from reference TRBV5-1 and TRBJ1-2, is KAGVTQTPRYLIKTRGQQVTLSCSPISGHRSVSWYQQTPGQGLQFLFEYFSETQRNKGNFPGRFSGRQFSNSRSEMNVSTLELGDSALYLCASSPGGSRTNNYGYTFGSGTRLTVV.

The table lists this clone with a few counts. V gene TRBV5-1 combines with J gene TRBJ1-6; the match to TRBD1 covers 9 bases. Per germline, CDR1 SGHRS and CDR2 YFSETQ. V lost 3 bases and J lost 6; bases outside the gene matches: 4. The CDR3 has 15 residues. CDR3 in amino acids: CASSSIQGANSPLHF. CDR3 sequence (DNA): TGCGCCAGCAGCTCAATACAGGGGGCTAATTCACCCCTCCACTTT.

There are a few counts of this clone. V usage is TRBV5-1 and J usage is TRBJ2-1; D possibly corresponds to TRBD2 (7 bases). CDR3 length: 15 amino acids. The V end lost 1 base, the J end lost 2 bases, and 10 bases lay between the germline ends. Germline CDR1 and CDR2: SGHRS and YFSETQ. The CDR3 region is CASSLNGGPYNEQFF. CDR3 in DNA: TGCGCCAGCAGCTTGAACGGGGGGCCCTACAATGAGCAGTTCTTC.

V usage is TRBV5-5 and J usage is TRBJ1-6; D possibly corresponds to TRBD1 (5 bases). The CDR3 loop spans 15 amino acids. Between the trimmed V and J ends, which lost 0 bases and 7 bases, there was a span of 11 bases. The germline CDR1 and CDR2 sequences are SGHKS and YYEKEE (reference sequence). DNA for the CDR3: TGTGCCAGCAGCTTGGTTCCAGGGTTGAATTCACCCCTCCACTTT. It encodes CASSLVPGLNSPLHF.

The chain employs TRBV5-4 and TRBJ1-1, with TRBD1 matching over 7 bases. The V segment lost 4 bases and the J segment 1 base; nucleotides outside the gene matches: 4. This CDR3 is 14 amino acids long. CDR1 and CDR2 (germline): SGHNT, YYREEE (reference sequence). For the CDR3, the DNA is TGTGCCAGCAGCAGAAGACAGGGGAACACTGAAGCTTTCTTT. As protein: CASSRRQGNTEAFF.

V is TRBV5-1 and J is TRBJ1-1; 7 bases are a match to TRBD1. There are 14 residues in the CDR3. Losses at the gene ends were 4 bases for V and 4 bases for J; bases not matched to a gene: 7. The germline V gene encodes CDR1 SGHRS and CDR2 YFSETQ. CDR3 amino acids: CASSRYRGSTEAFF. DNA for the CDR3: TGCGCCAGCAGCCGTTACAGGGGATCCACTGAAGCTTTCTTT. The whole variable domain, remainder taken from reference TRBV5-1 and TRBJ1-1, is KAGVTQTPRYLIKTRGQQVTLSCSPISGHRSVSWYQQTPGQGLQFLFEYFSETQRNKGNFPGRFSGRQFSNSRSEMNVSTLELGDSALYLCASSRYRGSTEAFFGQGTRLTVV.

The chain carries TRBV4-3 and TRBJ1-1; D uncertain. Germline CDR1 LGHNA, CDR2 YSLEER. With 0 bases removed from V and 1 base from J, the gap between germline ends came to 12 bases. The CDR3 runs to 16 residues. This chain's CDR3 is CASSQEVSGWNTEAFF. As DNA, the CDR3 is TGCGCCAGCAGCCAAGAAGTTAGCGGGTGGAACACTGAAGCTTTCTTT.

CDR3 sequence (DNA): TGTGCCGCATCCAACGGGGGGCGGGATGAGCAGTTCTTC. This codes for CAASNGGRDEQFF. This sequence joins TRBV5-6 and TRBJ2-1, with D perhaps TRBD2 (7 bases). CDR1 and CDR2 from the germline V gene are SGHDT and YYEEEE. The CDR3 totals 13 residues. The ends were cut back, 10 bases at V and 8 bases at J, with 19 bases in the middle.

The gene calls are TRBV7-9 and TRBJ1-6, with D unresolved. V lost 2 bases to trimming and J lost 7 bases, with 12 bases between them. Germline V gene lookup returns CDR1 SEHNR and CDR2 FQNEAQ (reference sequence). There are 15 residues in the CDR3. The CDR3 region is CASSLNERSNSPLHF. The CDR3 coding sequence is TGTGCCAGCAGCTTAAACGAACGGTCAAATTCACCCCTCCACTTT.

V gene TRBV19 combines with J gene TRBJ1-1; 7 bases are a match to TRBD1. Germline CDR1 reads LNHDA; CDR2 reads SQIVND (reference sequence). Germline trimming cut 4 bases from V and 1 base from J; bases unmatched to any gene: 3. The CDR3 consists of 14 residues. The CDR3 DNA reads TGTGCCAGTAGTACCCAGGGGGGGAACACTGAAGCTTTCTTT. It specifies CASSTQGGNTEAFF. The full variable domain, in which reference TRBV19 and TRBJ1-1 provide the parts outside the CDR3, is DGGITQSPKYLFRKEGQNVTLSCEQNLNHDAMYWYRQDPGQGLRLIYYSQIVNDFQKGDIAEGYSVSREKKESFPLTVTSAQKNPTAFYLCASSTQGGNTEAFFGQGTRLTVV.

This sequence joins TRBV5-3 and TRBJ2-7; TRBD2 is a possible D gene (5 bases). TRBV5-3 is sorted into the ORF group, with uncertain function. This CDR3 has 13 amino acids. The V end was cut by 7 bases, the J end by 6 bases, with 17 bases between. The CDR3 region has the DNA TGTGCCAGATGCCAACTAGTTGTCTCCGAGCAGTACTTC. As protein: CARCQLVVSEQYF.

The chain recombines TRBV19 with TRBJ2-6, with D possibly being TRBD1 (5 bases). There are 15 residues in the CDR3. Trimming left V 3 bases short and J 2 bases short, with 8 bases between. The germline V gene has CDR1 LNHDA and CDR2 SQIVND (reference sequence). CDR3 in amino acids: CASSMVGAGANVLTF. Here the CDR3 DNA reads TGTGCCAGTAGTATGGTAGGGGCTGGGGCCAACGTCCTGACTTTC. The full variable domain, completed using reference TRBV19 and TRBJ2-6, is DGGITQSPKYLFRKEGQNVTLSCEQNLNHDAMYWYRQDPGQGLRLIYYSQIVNDFQKGDIAEGYSVSREKKESFPLTVTSAQKNPTAFYLCASSMVGAGANVLTFGAGSRLTVL.

The V and J genes are TRBV18 and TRBJ2-1, with 12 bases identical to TRBD1. V shed 4 bases, J shed 6 bases, and the junction held 4 bases outside the gene matches. The CDR3 has 15 amino acids. CDR1 and CDR2 (germline): KGHSH, LQKENI. CDR3 sequence reads: CASSLGQGATNEQFF. CDR3 sequence (DNA): TGTGCCAGCTCACTGGGACAGGGGGCCACCAATGAGCAGTTCTTC.

The chain is built from TRBV27 and TRBJ2-3; 9 bases map to TRBD2. This CDR3 contains 14 residues. CDR1 and CDR2 (germline): MNHEY, SMNVEV (reference sequence). The ends lost 8 bases at V and 2 bases at J; junction bases unmatched: 5. The CDR3 sequence is CASGREGTTDTQYF. CDR3 in DNA: TGTGCCAGCGGGCGGGAGGGGACCACAGATACGCAGTATTTT.

This sequence joins TRBV4-1 and TRBJ2-3; D is uncertain. V lost 3 bases and J lost 2, with 6 bases in between. Per germline, CDR1 MGHRA and CDR2 YSYEKL. The CDR3 sequence is 13 residues long. The CDR3: CASSHLFTDTQYF. CDR3 in DNA: TGCGCCAGCAGCCATCTCTTCACAGATACGCAGTATTTT.

This chain connects TRBV28 to TRBJ1-6; D perhaps matches TRBD1 (5 bases). Germline lookup yields CDR1 MDHEN and CDR2 SYDVKM. The CDR3 covers 14 residues. The germline V and J ends were trimmed by 10 bases and 2 bases, with 12 bases remaining between them. The CDR3, as DNA: TGTGCCACCCAAATGGGGCCCTATAATTCACCCCTCCACTTT. The encoded protein is CATQMGPYNSPLHF.

The rearrangement joins TRBV5-1 to TRBJ2-5; the match to TRBD2 covers 9 bases. Trimming cost V 2 bases and J 2 bases; bases outside gene matches: 4. In germline, CDR1 is SGHRS, CDR2 YFSETQ. The CDR3 sequence is 15 residues long. CDR3 DNA: TGCGCCAGCAGCTTATTAGCGGGAGCACAAGAGACCCAGTACTTC. Translating it yields CASSLLAGAQETQYF. The entire variable domain, with the rest obtained from reference TRBV5-1 and TRBJ2-5, is as follows: KAGVTQTPRYLIKTRGQQVTLSCSPISGHRSVSWYQQTPGQGLQFLFEYFSETQRNKGNFPGRFSGRQFSNSRSEMNVSTLELGDSALYLCASSLLAGAQETQYFGPGTRLLVL.

V and J are TRBV11-2 and TRBJ2-5; 11 bases map to TRBD1. V shed 4 bases, J shed 2 bases, and the junction held 6 bases outside the gene matches. CDR3 length: 16 residues. CDR1 and CDR2 (germline): SGHAT, FQNNGV. CDR3 sequence: CASSSRDRGWQETQYF. The CDR3 nucleotides are TGTGCCAGCAGCTCAAGGGACAGGGGGTGGCAAGAGACCCAGTACTTC.

The chain carries TRBV28 and TRBJ2-3, with 13 positions matching TRBD2. There are 23 residues in the CDR3. J gave up 1 base and V 8 bases, and 27 bases lay outside the gene matches. In germline, CDR1 is MDHEN, CDR2 SYDVKM. CDR3 amino acids: CASPSSLSGWGTSGKGGTDTQYF. The CDR3 region has the DNA TGTGCCAGCCCAAGCAGTTTATCAGGGTGGGGGACTAGCGGGAAAGGGGGCACAGATACGCAGTATTTT.

The genes are TRBV5-1 and TRBJ1-1; D unclear. Trimming left V 2 bases short and J 3 bases short, with 11 bases between. This CDR3 region has 14 residues. Germline loops: CDR1 SGHRS, CDR2 YFSETQ. This chain's CDR3 is CASSFQLGDTEAFF. The CDR3 DNA reads as TGCGCCAGCAGCTTTCAGTTGGGAGACACTGAAGCTTTCTTT.

The chain has TRBV18 and TRBJ1-5; D not certain. V lost 2 bases, J lost 2 bases, and 13 bases lay in between. The CDR3 length is 16 residues. Germline CDR1 reads KGHSH; CDR2 reads LQKENI. CDR3 sequence: CASSPNSRMGNQPQHF. The CDR3 nucleotides read TGTGCCAGCTCACCAAACAGCAGGATGGGCAATCAGCCCCAGCATTTT.

This chain uses TRBV5-5 with TRBJ2-3, with 9 bases fitting TRBD2. Germline CDR1 SGHKS, CDR2 YYEKEE (reference sequence). V shed 0 bases, J shed 3 bases, and the junction held 2 bases outside the gene matches. This CDR3 is built from 15 residues. DNA for the CDR3: TGTGCCAGCAGCTTGGTTAGCGGGAGAACAGATACGCAGTATTTT. Residues: CASSLVSGRTDTQYF.

V gene TRBV18 combines with J gene TRBJ1-2; unclear D gene. V was trimmed by 2 bases and J by 4 bases, leaving 11 bases between them. CDR3 size: 14 residues. In germline, CDR1 is KGHSH, CDR2 LQKENI. The CDR3 loop reads CASSPNSHPYGYTF. The CDR3 DNA sequence: TGTGCCAGCTCACCAAACTCGCACCCCTATGGCTACACCTTC. Full variable domain (missing parts from reference TRBV18 and TRBJ1-2): NAGVMQNPRHLVRRRGQEARLRCSPMKGHSHVYWYRQLPEEGLKFMVYLQKENIIDESGMPKERFSAEFPKEGPSILRIQQVVRGDSAAYFCASSPNSHPYGYTFGSGTRLTVV.